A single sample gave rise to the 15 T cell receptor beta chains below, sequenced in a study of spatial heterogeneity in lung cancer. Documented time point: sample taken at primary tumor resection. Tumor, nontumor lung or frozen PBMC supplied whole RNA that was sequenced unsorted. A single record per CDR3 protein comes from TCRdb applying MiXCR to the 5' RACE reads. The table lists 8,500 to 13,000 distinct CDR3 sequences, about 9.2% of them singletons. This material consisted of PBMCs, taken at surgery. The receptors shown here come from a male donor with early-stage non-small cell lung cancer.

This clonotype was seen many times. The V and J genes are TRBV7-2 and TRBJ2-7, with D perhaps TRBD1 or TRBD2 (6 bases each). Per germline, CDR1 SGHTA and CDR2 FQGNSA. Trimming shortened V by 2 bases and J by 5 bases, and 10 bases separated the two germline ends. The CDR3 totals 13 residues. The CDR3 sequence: CASSLTGGHEQYF. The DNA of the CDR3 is TGTGCCAGCAGCTTAACCGGGGGCCACGAGCAGTACTTC.

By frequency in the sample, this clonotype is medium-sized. The CDR3 spells CASSLEDRPYEQYF. The CDR3 DNA reads TGTGCCAGCAGCTTAGAGGATAGACCCTACGAGCAGTACTTC. This chain joins TRBV7-9 and TRBJ2-7; no firm D call. The germline V and J ends were trimmed by 1 base and 2 bases, with 9 bases remaining between them. CDR1 SEHNR and CDR2 FQNEAQ come from the germline V gene (reference sequence). The CDR3 runs to 14 residues.

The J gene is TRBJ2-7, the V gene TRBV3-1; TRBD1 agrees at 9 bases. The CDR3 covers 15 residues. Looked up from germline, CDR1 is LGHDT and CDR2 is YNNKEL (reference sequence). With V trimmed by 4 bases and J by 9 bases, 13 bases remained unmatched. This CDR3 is CASSPDRGVGGWQYF. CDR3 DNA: TGTGCCAGCAGCCCGGACAGGGGAGTCGGAGGTTGGCAGTACTTC.

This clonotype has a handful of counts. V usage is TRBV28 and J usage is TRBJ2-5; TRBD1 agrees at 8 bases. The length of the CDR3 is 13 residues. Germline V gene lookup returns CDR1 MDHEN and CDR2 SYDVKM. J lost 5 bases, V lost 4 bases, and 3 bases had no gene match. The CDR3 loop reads CASSSRQGETQYF. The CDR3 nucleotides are TGTGCCAGCAGTTCGAGACAGGGGGAGACCCAGTACTTC. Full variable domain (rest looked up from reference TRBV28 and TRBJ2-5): DVKVTQSSRYLVKRTGEKVFLECVQDMDHENMFWYRQDPGLGLRLIYFSYDVKMKEKGDIPEGYSVSREKKERFSLILESASTNQTSMYLCASSSRQGETQYFGPGTRLLVL.

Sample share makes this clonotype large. CDR3 protein: CSARDQVKANYGYTF. In nucleotides, the CDR3 is TGCAGTGCTAGGGATCAAGTCAAAGCTAACTATGGCTACACCTTC. The V gene is TRBV20-1, the J gene TRBJ1-2; the D is unclear. The CDR3 is 15 residues long. Germline CDR1 DFQATT, CDR2 SNEGSKA (reference sequence). V lost 3 bases and J 0 bases, leaving 14 bases between the germline ends.

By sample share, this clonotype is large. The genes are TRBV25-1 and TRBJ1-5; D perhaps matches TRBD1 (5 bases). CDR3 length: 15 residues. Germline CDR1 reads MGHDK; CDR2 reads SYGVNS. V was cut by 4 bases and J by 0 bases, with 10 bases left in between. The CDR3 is CASSGGHLSNQPQHF. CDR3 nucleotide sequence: TGTGCCAGCAGTGGCGGACATCTTAGCAATCAGCCCCAGCATTTT. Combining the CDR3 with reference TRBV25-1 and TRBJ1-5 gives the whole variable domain EADIYQTPRYLVIGTGKKITLECSQTMGHDKMYWYQQDPGMELHLIHYSYGVNSTEKGDLSSESTVSRIRTEHFPLTLESARPSHTSQYLCASSGGHLSNQPQHFGDGTRLSIL.

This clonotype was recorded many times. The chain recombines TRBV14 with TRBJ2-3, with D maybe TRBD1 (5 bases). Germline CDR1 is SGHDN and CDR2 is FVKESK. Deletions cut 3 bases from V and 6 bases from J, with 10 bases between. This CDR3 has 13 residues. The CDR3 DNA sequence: TGTGCCAGCAGCCAGCAGGGTTACGATACGCAGTATTTT. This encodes CASSQQGYDTQYF.

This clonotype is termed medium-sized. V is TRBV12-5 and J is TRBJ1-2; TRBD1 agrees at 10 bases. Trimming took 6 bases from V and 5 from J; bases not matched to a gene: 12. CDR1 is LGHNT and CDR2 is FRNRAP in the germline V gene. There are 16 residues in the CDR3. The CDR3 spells CASGPGQGGRRYGYTF. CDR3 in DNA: TGTGCTAGTGGCCCCGGACAGGGGGGACGACGGTATGGCTACACCTTC.

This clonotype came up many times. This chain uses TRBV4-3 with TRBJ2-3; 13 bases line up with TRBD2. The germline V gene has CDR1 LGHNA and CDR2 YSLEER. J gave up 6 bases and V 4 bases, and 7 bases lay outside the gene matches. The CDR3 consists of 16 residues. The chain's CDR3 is CASSRTGTSGVDTQYF. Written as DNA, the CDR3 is TGCGCCAGCAGCCGAACCGGGACTAGCGGGGTCGATACGCAGTATTTT.

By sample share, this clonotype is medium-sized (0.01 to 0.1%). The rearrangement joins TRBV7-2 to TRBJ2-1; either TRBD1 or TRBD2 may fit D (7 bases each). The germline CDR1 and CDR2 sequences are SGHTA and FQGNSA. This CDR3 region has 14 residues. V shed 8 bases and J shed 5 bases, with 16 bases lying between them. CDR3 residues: CASGVSGGDNEQFF. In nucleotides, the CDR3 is TGTGCCAGCGGAGTCTCAGGGGGGGACAATGAGCAGTTCTTC.

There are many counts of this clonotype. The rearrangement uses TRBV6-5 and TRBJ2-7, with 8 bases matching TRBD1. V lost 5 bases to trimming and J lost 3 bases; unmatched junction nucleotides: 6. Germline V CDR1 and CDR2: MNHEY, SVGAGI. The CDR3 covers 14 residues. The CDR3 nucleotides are TGTGCCAGCAGTCCCGACAGGGGAGGCTACGAGCAGTACTTC. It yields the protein CASSPDRGGYEQYF.

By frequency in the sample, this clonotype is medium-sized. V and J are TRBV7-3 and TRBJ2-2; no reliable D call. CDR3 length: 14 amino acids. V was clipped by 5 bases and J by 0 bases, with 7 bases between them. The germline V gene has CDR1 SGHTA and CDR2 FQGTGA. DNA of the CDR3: TGTGCCAGCAGCGCAATCGCGAACACCGGGGAGCTGTTTTTT. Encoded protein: CASSAIANTGELFF.

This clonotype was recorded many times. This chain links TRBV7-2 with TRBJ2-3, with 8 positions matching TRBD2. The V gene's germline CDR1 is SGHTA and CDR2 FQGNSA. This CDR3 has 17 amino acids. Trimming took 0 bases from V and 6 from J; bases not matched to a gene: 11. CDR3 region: CASSLAGTRVRGDTQYF. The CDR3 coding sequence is TGTGCCAGCAGCTTAGCGGGGACTAGAGTCCGGGGGGATACGCAGTATTTT.

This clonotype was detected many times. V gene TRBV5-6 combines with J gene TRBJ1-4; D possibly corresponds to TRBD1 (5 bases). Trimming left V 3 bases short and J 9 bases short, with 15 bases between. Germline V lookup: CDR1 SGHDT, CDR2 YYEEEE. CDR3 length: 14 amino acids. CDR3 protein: CASSSTAGQKKLFF. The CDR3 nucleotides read TGTGCCAGCAGCTCGACAGCAGGGCAGAAAAAACTGTTTTTT.

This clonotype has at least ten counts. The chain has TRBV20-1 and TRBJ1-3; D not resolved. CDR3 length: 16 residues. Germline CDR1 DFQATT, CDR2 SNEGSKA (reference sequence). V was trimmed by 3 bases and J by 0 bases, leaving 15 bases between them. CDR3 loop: CSASPPAANSGNTIYF. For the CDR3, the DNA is TGCAGTGCTAGCCCCCCGGCGGCGAACTCTGGAAACACCATATATTTT.